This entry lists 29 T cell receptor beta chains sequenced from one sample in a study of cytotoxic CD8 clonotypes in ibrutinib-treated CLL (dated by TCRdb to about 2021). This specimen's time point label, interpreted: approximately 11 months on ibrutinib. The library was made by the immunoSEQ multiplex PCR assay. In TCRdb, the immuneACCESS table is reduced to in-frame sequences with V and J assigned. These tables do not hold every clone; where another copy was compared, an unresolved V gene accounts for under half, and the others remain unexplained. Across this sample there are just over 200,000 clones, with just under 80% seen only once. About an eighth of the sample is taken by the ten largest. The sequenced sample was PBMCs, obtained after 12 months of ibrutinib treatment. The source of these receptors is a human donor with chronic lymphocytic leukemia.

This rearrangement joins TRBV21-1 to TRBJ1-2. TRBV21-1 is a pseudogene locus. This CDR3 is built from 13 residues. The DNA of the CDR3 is TGTGCCAGCAACGGAACAGGGAGGTATGGCTACACCTTC. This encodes CASNGTGRYGYTF.

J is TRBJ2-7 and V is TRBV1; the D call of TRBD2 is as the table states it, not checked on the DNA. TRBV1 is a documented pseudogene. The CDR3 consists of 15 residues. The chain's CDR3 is CTSSQDGVLPYEQYF. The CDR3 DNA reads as TGCACCAGCAGCCAAGACGGAGTACTACCGTACGAGCAGTACTTC.

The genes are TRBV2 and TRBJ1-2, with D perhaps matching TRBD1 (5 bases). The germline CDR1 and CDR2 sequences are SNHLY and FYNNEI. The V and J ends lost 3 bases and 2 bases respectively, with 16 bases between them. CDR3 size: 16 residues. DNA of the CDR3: TGTGCCAGCAGTGAGCCTCGACAGCAATTAAACTATGGCTACACCTTC. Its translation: CASSEPRQQLNYGYTF. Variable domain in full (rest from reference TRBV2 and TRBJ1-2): EPEVTQTPSHQVTQMGQEVILRCVPISNHLYFYWYRQILGQKVEFLVSFYNNEISEKSEIFDDQFSVERPDGSNFTLKIRSTKLEDSAMYFCASSEPRQQLNYGYTFGSGTRLTVV.

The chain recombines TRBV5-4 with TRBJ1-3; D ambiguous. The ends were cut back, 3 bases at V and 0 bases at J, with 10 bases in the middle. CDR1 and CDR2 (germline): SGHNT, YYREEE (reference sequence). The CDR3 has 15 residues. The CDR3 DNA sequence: TGTGCCAGCAGCTCAACAGAGAGCTCTGGAAACACCATATATTTT. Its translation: CASSSTESSGNTIYF.

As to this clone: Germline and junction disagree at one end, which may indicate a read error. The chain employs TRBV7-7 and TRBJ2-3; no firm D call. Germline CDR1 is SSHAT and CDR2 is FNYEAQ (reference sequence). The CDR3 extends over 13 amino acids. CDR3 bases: TGTGCTAGCAGCCTCGTTAGGCGTGATACGCAGTATTTT. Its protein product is CASSLVRRDTQYF.

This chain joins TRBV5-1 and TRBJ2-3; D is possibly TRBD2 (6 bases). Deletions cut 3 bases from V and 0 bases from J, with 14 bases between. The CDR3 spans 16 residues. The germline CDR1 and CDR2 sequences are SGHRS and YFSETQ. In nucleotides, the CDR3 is TGCGCCAGCAGCTCGGGAGTCACCCATAGCACAGATACGCAGTATTTT. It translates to CASSSGVTHSTDTQYF.

CDR3 sequence: CASSLGGDSSTDTQYF. The CDR3 coding sequence is TGCGCCAGCAGCTTGGGAGGAGATTCTAGCACAGATACGCAGTATTTT. The V and J genes are TRBV5-1 and TRBJ2-3; D is ambiguous. Trimming left V 0 bases short and J 0 bases short, with 11 bases between. This CDR3 is built from 16 residues. The germline V gene has CDR1 SGHRS and CDR2 YFSETQ.

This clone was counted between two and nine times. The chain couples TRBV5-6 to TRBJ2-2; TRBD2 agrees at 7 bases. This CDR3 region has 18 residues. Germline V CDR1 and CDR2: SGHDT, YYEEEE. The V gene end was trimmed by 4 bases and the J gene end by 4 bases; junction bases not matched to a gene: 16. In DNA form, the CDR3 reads TGTGCCAGCAGCCCACATACCTCGTGGGAGGGGACCACCGGGGAGCTGTTTTTT. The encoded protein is CASSPHTSWEGTTGELFF.

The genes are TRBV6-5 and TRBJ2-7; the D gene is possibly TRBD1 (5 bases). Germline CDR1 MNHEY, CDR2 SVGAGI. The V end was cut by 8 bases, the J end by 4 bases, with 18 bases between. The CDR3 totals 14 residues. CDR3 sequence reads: CASRLARRGYEQYF. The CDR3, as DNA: TGTGCCAGCCGCCTCGCGAGAAGGGGTTACGAGCAGTACTTC.

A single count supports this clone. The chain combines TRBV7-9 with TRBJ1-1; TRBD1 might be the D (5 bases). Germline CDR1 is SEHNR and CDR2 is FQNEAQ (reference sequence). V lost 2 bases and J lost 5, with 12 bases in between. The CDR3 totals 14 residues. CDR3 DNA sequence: TGTGCCAGCAGCTTATACTCCGGGGCGACTGAAGCTTTCTTT. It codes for CASSLYSGATEAFF.

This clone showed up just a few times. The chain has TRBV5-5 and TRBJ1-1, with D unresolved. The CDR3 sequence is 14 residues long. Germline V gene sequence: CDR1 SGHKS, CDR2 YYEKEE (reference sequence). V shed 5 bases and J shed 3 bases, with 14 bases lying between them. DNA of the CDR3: TGTGCCAGCAGTCCTGTGGTCCAAGACACTGAAGCTTTCTTT. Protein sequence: CASSPVVQDTEAFF.

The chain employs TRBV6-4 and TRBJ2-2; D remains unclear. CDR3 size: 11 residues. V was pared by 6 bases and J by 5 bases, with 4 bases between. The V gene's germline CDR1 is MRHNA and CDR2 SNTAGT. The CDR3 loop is CASRHTGELFF. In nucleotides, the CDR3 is TGTGCCAGCAGGCATACCGGGGAGCTGTTTTTT.

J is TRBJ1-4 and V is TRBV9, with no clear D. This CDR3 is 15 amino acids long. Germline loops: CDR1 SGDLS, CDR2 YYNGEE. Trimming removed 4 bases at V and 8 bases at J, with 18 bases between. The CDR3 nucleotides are TGTGCCAGCAGCCCAGTCCCCGGGGTGGGGGAAAAACTGTTTTTT. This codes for CASSPVPGVGEKLFF.

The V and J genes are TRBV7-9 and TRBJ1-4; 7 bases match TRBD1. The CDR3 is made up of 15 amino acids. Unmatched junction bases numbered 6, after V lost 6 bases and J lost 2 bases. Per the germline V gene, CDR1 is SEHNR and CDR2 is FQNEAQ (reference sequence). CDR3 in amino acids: CASRRQGGTNEKLFF. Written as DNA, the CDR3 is TGTGCCAGCAGGCGACAGGGAGGGACTAATGAAAAACTGTTTTTT.

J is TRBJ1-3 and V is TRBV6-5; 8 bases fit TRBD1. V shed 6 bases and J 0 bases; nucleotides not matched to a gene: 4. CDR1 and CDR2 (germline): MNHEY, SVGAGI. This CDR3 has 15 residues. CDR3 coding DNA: TGTGCCAGCAGCAGGGGGCCTGACTCTGGAAACACCATATATTTT. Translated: CASSRGPDSGNTIYF.

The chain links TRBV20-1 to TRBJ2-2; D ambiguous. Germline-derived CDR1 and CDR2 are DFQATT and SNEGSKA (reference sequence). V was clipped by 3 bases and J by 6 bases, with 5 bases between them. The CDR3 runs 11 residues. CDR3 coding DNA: TGCAGTGCTAGGCCAGCCGGGGAGCTGTTTTTT. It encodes CSARPAGELFF.

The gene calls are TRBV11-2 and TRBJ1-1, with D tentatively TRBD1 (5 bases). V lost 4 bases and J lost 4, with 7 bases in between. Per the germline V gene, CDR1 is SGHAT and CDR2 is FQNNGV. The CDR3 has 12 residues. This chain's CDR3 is CASSWGVTEAFF. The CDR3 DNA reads TGTGCCAGCAGCTGGGGCGTCACTGAAGCTTTCTTT.

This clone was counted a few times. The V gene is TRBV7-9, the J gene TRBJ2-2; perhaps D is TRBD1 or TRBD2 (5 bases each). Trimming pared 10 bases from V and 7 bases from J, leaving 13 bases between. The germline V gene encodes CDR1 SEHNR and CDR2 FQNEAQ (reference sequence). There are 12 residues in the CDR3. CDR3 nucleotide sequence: TGTGCCACACTATGGGGGAACGGGGAGCTGTTTTTT. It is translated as CATLWGNGELFF.

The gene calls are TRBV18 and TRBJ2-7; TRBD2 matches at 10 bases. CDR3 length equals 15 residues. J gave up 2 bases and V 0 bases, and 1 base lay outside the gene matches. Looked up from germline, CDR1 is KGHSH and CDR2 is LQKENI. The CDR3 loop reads CASSPPSGRPYEQYF. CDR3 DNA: TGTGCCAGCTCACCACCTAGCGGGAGGCCCTACGAGCAGTACTTC.

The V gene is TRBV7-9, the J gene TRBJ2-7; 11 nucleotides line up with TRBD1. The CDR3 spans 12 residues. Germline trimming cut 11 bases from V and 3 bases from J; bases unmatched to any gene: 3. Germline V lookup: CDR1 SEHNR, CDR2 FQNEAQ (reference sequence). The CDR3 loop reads CAGGQGGYEQYF. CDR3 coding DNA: TGTGCCGGGGGACAGGGGGGCTACGAGCAGTACTTC.

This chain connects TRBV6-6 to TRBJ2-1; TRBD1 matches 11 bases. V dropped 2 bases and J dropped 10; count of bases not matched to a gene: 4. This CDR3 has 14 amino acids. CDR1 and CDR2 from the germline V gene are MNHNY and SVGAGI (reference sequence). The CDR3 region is CASSYRTGGIEQFF. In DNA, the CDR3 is TGTGCCAGCAGTTACCGGACAGGGGGCATAGAGCAGTTCTTC.

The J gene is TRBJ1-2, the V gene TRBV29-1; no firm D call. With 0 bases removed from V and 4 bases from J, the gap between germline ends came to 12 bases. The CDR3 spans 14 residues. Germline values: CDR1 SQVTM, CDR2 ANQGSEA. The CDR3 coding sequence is TGCAGCGTTGAAGACGGTCACTCCCTCTATGGCTACACCTTC. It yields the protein CSVEDGHSLYGYTF. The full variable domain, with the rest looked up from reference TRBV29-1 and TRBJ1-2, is SAVISQKPSRDICQRGTSLTIQCQVDSQVTMMFWYRQQPGQSLTLIATANQGSEATYESGFVIDKFPISRPNLTFSTLTVSNMSPEDSSIYLCSVEDGHSLYGYTFGSGTRLTVV.

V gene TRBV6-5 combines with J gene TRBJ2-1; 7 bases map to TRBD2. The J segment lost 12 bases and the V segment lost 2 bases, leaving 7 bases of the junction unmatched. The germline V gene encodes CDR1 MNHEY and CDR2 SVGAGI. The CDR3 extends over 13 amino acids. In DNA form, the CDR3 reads TGTGCCAGCAGTTACACAGGAAGCGGGACGCAGTTCTTC. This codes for CASSYTGSGTQFF.

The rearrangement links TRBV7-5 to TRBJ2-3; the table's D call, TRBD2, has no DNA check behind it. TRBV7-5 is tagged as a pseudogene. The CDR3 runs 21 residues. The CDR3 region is CVRSFGLPPRLAGGRTDTQYF. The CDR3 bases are TGTGTCAGAAGCTTCGGACTACCCCCTAGACTAGCGGGAGGACGCACAGATACGCAGTATTTT.

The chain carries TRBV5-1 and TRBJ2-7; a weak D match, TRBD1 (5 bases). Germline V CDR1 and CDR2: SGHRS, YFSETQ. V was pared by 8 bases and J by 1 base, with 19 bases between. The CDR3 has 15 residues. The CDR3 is CASSQAQTNSYEQYF. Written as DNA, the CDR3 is TGCGCCAGTTCACAGGCCCAAACCAATTCCTACGAGCAGTACTTC.

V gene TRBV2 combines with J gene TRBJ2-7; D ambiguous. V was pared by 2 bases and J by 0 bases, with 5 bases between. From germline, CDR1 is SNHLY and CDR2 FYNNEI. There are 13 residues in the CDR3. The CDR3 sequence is CASSELFSYEQYF. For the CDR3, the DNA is TGTGCCAGCAGTGAACTCTTCTCCTACGAGCAGTACTTC. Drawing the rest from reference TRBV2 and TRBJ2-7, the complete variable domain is EPEVTQTPSHQVTQMGQEVILRCVPISNHLYFYWYRQILGQKVEFLVSFYNNEISEKSEIFDDQFSVERPDGSNFTLKIRSTKLEDSAMYFCASSELFSYEQYFGPGTRLTVT.

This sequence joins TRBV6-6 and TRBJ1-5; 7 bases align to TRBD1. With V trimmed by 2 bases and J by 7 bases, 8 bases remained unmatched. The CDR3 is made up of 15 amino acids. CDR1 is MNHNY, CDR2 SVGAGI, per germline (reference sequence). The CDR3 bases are TGTGCCAGCAGTTACCCTAACAGGGGTATGCAGCCCCAGCATTTT. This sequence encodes CASSYPNRGMQPQHF.

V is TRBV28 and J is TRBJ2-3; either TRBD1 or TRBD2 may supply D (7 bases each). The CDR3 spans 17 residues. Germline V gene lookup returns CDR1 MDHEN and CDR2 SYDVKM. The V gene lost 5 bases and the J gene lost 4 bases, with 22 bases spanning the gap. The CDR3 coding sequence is TGTGCCAGCAGTCCCCAGGGGGGGAGAGTGTTTGCAGATACGCAGTATTTT. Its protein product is CASSPQGGRVFADTQYF.

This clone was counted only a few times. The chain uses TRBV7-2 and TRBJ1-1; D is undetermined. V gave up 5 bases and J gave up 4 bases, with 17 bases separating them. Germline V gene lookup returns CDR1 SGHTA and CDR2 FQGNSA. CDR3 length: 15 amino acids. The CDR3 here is CASSRLGREATEAFF. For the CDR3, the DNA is TGTGCCAGCAGCCGCCTTGGAAGGGAGGCCACTGAAGCTTTCTTT.